What follows is one TCR beta chain and its context. This record comes from a study of CD8 T cells in Susac syndrome. Sequencing of TCR beta was performed on blood CD8+ T cells and on blood CD4+ T cells. An input of roughly 0.5 to 1 ug of RNA was subjected to reverse transcription using random hexamers. Across 54 Vbeta and 13 Jbeta, TCR beta CDR3 was amplified with immunoSEQ multiplex PCR. TCRdb re-called the immunoSEQ multiplex PCR reads through MiXCR, storing one row per CDR3 protein. The profile shows over 150,000 distinct CDR3 sequences, under 95% of them singletons. The sequencing sample was made of CD4+ T cells from PBMCs. The sequence was obtained from a human donor with multiple sclerosis.

The CDR3 nucleotides read TGTGCCACCAGGGGCGGGACCTCGAGCTCCTACAATGAGCAGTTCTTC. Translated: CATRGGTSSSYNEQFF. The chain has TRBV24-1 and TRBJ2-1; D may be TRBD2 (6 bases). The CDR3 sequence is 16 residues long. The germline V gene encodes CDR1 KGHDR and CDR2 SFDVKD. V shed 7 bases and J shed 0 bases, with 15 bases lying between them.